This T cell receptor (beta chain) originates from a study of blood T cells in healthy people across ages (dated by TCRdb to the mid-2010s). For the wider study: In model experiments, roughly one uniquely barcoded TCR beta cDNA molecule per two T cells was captured by template switching. Using deep sequencing normalized with unique cDNA molecular identifiers, the study measured how TCR beta repertoire diversity changes with age. Four age groups were formed from the donors: young (average approximately 15 years), middle-aged (around 39), aged (62) and long-lived (around 80). The study analyzed two additional independent replicas of 1 million unique cDNA reads from the same blood draw for two donors, one aged 18 to 30 and one aged 80 or older. The paper as a whole reports these results and caveats: Because the CMV infection status of the donors was unknown, age-related changes in expanded clonotypes may potentially have been confounded. The long-lived group showed more naive CD4+ T cells, fewer expanded clones and increased TCR diversity than the aged group, suggesting age selection. Estimates of total diversity from one million sequenced T cells were regarded as lower bounds and underestimates. A strong correlation was found between observed TCR beta diversity and the percentage of naive T cells measured by flow cytometry. As age increased, observed TCR beta diversity per million T cells dropped in a roughly linear way, and a significant reduction was already evident by age roughly 36. Since profiling was done on bulk unsorted PBMCs, naive and antigen-experienced compartments could not be conclusively compared.

Systemically healthy Caucasian individuals from Russia, about 38 in total and aged about 6 to 100 years, were included as donors. Each donor gave 8.5 to 10 milliliters of peripheral blood, collected into EDTA-treated Vacutainer tubes. Ficoll-Paque density-gradient centrifugation was used to isolate PBMCs, with at least 6 million obtained per sample. Trizol reagent was used to extract total RNA from PBMCs, with at least 6 micrograms per sample. For every donor, an aliquot of PBMCs went through flow cytometry to measure the percentages of naive CD45RAhigh/CD27high T cells. Remarks on this clonotype: No antigen is known for it. No much larger clone is present one base from it, and per-base qualities are unavailable.

Libraries came from 5' RACE. These reads were obtained on an Illumina HiSeq 2500. A second PCR of roughly 6 to 12 cycles was run with a J-beta primer mix and a sample-barcoded 5' primer. Each TCR beta cDNA molecule received a unique molecular identifier from a template-switch 5' adaptor carrying 12 random nucleotides. Each sample yielded at least 2.5 million CDR3-containing paired-end reads. First-strand cDNA was synthesized from all RNA with the Mint cDNA synthesis kit, primed by a TRBC-specific oligonucleotide. All cDNA was treated with uracil-DNA glycosylase and then went through a first 18-cycle PCR with the universal primers M1SS and BC2_uni_R. In the original analysis: For normalization, 1 million high-quality reads, each with a distinct molecular identifier, were randomly selected from each sample. Reads sharing molecular identifiers were discarded rather than binned into consensus sequences. CDR3 identification, clonotype clustering and error correction used MiTCR with a Q25 quality threshold and the strictest error-elimination algorithm. A nonparametric unseen species model with Euler transformation was used to estimate a lower bound on total TCR beta diversity. In TCRdb, the public reads were trimmed at Q25 with fastp and aligned with MiXCR, with productive beta chains retained. CDR3 protein sequences are deduplicated, and each keeps its most common genes and DNA. None of the V and J calls come from the authors' own analysis; TCRdb made them. Here the sample has more than 900,000 distinct CDR3 sequences; 20% to 25% occur a single time. The top ten hold around 0.7% of the sample.

The cysteine opens and the phenylalanine closes a CDR3 of 14 amino acids. The only DNA kept is the CDR3, 42 bases in frame from the first base. CDR1 and CDR2 (MGHRA, YSYEKL) derive from the germline V gene. The same data also contributed to another study, on T cells of mothers and their children. The other study reports the following: Donors were nine systemically healthy Caucasian individuals: three mothers and their six children. cDNA synthesis consumed the entire amount of extracted RNA, loaded at roughly 1.5 ug RNA in each 15 ul reaction. Sample barcodes and 2-4 random nucleotides were added via the M1S primer in the second PCR. Over 8 million TCR beta CDR3 reads came from each mother, compared with approximately 3.1 million reads from each child. Thymic selection similarly shapes TCR recombination output in related and unrelated pairs, with minor effect from inherited differences. Normalized repertoire overlap was always found to be slightly, but never significantly, higher in related mother-child pairs than in unrelated mother-child pairs. No persistent microchimeric T cell clones were detected, at a sensitivity of roughly 99 clones per million clonotypes. In the study, deep NGS was used to compare the TCR beta repertoires of mothers and children, and features distinguishing related mother-child pairs from unrelated individuals were sought. On average, the children were 11 +/- 4 years old, while the mothers were approximately 40 +/- 4 years old. After adapter ligation was performed with NEBNext reagents, the libraries were sequenced on an Illumina HiSeq 2000 with 100+100 nt paired-end reads. To prevent cross-contamination, the mother and child libraries were prepared a month apart and were sequenced in separate runs. For each donor, between roughly 450,000 and 2,300,000 distinct TCR beta clonotypes were identified. Naive TCR beta clonotypes were estimated from low-frequency clonotypes matched to each donor's FACS-determined naive share, without sorting.

The chain joins TRBV4-1 to TRBJ2-5, with the D assignment possibly TRBD1 or TRBD2, given 5 matching bases for each. Gene TRBJ2-1 matches the end of the DNA better, so the J call may be wrong. Sequencing used blood. The receptor was isolated from a girl aged 2 to 10 in good health. The CDR3 reads CASSQWVGDNEQFF. Here is the DNA: TGCGCCAGCAGCCAATGGGTGGGGGACAATGAGCAGTTCTTC.